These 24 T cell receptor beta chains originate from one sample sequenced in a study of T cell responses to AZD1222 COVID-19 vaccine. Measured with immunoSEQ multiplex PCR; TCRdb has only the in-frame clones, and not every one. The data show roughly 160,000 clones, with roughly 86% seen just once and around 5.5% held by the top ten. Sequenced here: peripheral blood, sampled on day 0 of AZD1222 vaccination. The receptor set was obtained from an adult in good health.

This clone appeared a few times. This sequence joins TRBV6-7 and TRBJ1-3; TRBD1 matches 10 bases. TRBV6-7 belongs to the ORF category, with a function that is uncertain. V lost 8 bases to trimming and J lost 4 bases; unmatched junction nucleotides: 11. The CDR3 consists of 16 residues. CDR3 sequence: CASLRPGQGSGNTIYF. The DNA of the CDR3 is TGTGCCAGCCTTCGACCGGGACAGGGGTCGGGAAACACCATATATTTT.

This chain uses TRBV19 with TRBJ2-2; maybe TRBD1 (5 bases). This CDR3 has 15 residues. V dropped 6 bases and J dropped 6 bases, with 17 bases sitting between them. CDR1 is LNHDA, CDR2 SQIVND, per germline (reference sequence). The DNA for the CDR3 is TGTGCCAGTAGAGCCTCGGCAGGGATGCCCGGGGAGCTGTTTTTT. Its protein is CASRASAGMPGELFF. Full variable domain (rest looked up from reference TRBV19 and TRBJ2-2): DGGITQSPKYLFRKEGQNVTLSCEQNLNHDAMYWYRQDPGQGLRLIYYSQIVNDFQKGDIAEGYSVSREKKESFPLTVTSAQKNPTAFYLCASRASAGMPGELFFGEGSRLTVL.

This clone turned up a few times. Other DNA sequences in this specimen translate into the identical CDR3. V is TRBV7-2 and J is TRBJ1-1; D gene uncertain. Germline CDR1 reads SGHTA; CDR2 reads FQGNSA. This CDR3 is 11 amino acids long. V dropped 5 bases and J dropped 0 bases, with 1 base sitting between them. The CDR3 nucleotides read TGTGCCAGCAGCGTGAACACTGAAGCTTTCTTT. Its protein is CASSVNTEAFF.

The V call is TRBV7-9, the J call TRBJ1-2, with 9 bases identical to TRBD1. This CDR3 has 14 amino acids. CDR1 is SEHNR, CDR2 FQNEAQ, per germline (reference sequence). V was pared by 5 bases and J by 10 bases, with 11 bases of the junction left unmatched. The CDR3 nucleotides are TGTGCCAGCAGCCTTGCTCGGGACAGGGTTGACTACACCTTC. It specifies CASSLARDRVDYTF. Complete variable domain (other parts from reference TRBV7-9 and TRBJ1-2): DTGVSQNPRHKITKRGQNVTFRCDPISEHNRLYWYRQTLGQGPEFLTYFQNEAQLEKSRLLSDRFSAERPKGSFSTLEIQRTEQGDSAMYLCASSLARDRVDYTFGSGTRLTVV.

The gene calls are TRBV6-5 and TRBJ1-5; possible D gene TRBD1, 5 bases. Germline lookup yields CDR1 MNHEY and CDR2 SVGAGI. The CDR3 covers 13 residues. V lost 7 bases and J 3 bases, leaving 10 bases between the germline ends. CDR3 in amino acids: CASIQGNNQPQHF. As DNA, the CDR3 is TGTGCCAGCATTCAGGGAAACAATCAGCCCCAGCATTTT.

The CDR3 is CASSPFLLSTDTQYF. CDR3 sequence (DNA): TGTGCCAGCAGTCCCTTCTTATTAAGCACAGATACGCAGTATTTT. The chain has TRBV27 and TRBJ2-3; D uncertain. V shed 5 bases and J shed 0 bases, with 12 bases lying between them. CDR1 and CDR2 (germline): MNHEY, SMNVEV (reference sequence). The CDR3 is made up of 15 amino acids.

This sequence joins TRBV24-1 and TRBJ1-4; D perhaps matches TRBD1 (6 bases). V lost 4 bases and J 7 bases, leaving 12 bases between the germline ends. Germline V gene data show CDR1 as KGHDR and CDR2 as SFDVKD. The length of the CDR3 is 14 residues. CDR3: CATSEGGLIEKLFF. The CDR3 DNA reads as TGTGCCACCAGTGAGGGGGGGCTAATTGAAAAACTGTTTTTT.

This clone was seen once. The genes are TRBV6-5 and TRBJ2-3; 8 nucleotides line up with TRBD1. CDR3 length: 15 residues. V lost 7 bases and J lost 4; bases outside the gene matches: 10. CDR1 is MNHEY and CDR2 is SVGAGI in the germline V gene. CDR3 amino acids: CASTEGHRGADTQYF. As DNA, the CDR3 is TGTGCCAGCACCGAAGGGCACAGGGGGGCAGATACGCAGTATTTT.

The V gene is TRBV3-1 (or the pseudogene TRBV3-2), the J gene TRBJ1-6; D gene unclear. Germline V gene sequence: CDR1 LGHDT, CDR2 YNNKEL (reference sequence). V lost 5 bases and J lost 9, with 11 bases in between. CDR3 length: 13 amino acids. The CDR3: CASSVTRGSPLHF. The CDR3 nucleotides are TGTGCCAGCAGCGTTACGCGGGGTTCACCCCTCCACTTT.

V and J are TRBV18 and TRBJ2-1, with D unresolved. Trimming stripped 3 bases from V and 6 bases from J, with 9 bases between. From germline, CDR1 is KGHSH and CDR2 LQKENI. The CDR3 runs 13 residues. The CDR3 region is CASSPLPANEQFF. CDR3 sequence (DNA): TGTGCCAGCTCACCGCTGCCCGCCAATGAGCAGTTCTTC. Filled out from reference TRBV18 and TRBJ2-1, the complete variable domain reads NAGVMQNPRHLVRRRGQEARLRCSPMKGHSHVYWYRQLPEEGLKFMVYLQKENIIDESGMPKERFSAEFPKEGPSILRIQQVVRGDSAAYFCASSPLPANEQFFGPGTRLTVL.

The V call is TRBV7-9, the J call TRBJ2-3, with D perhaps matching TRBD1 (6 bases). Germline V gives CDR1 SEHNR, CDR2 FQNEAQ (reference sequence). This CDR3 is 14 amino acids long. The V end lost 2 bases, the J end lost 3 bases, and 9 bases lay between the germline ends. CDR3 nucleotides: TGTGCCAGCAGCTTACAACAGGGTACAGATACGCAGTATTTT. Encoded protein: CASSLQQGTDTQYF.

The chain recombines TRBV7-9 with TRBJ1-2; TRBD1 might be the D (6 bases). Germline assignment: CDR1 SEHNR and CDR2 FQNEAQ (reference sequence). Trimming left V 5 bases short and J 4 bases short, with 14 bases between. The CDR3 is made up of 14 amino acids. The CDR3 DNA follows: TGTGCCAGCAGCCCGCAGGGGATGAGCTATGGCTACACCTTC. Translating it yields CASSPQGMSYGYTF.

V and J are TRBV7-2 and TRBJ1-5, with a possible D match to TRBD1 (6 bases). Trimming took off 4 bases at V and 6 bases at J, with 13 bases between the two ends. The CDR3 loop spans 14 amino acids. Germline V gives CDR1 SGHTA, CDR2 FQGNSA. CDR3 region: CASSSQGGGQPQHF. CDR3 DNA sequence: TGTGCCAGCAGCTCACAGGGTGGAGGTCAGCCCCAGCATTTT.

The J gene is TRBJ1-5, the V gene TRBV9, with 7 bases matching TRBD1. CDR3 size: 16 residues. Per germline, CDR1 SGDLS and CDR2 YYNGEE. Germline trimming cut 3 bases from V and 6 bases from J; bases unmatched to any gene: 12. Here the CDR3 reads CASSAGQGGGGQPQHF. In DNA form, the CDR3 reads TGTGCCAGCAGCGCCGGTCAGGGAGGGGGCGGTCAGCCCCAGCATTTT.

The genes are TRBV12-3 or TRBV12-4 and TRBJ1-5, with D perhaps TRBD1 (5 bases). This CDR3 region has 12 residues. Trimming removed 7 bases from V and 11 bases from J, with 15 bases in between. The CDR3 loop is CASTSPWGAQHF. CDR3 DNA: TGTGCCAGCACCTCCCCGTGGGGGGCCCAGCATTTT.

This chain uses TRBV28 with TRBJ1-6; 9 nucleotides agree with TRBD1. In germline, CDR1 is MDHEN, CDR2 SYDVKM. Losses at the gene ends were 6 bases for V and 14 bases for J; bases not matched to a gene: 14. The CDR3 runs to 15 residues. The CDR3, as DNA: TGTGCCAGCAGATATCCCGGGACAGGGCTTAGGGCCCTCCACTTT. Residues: CASRYPGTGLRALHF.

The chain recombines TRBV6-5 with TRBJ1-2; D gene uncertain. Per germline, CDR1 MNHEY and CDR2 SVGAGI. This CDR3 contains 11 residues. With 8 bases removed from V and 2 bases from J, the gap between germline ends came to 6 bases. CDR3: CASGKNYGYTF. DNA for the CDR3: TGTGCCAGCGGAAAGAACTATGGCTACACCTTC.

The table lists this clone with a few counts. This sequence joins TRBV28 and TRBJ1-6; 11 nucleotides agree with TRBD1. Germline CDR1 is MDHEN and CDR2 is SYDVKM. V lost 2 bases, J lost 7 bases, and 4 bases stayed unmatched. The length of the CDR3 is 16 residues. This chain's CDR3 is CASSLRGQGGNSPLHF. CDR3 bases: TGTGCCAGCAGTTTAAGGGGACAGGGGGGCAATTCACCCCTCCACTTT.

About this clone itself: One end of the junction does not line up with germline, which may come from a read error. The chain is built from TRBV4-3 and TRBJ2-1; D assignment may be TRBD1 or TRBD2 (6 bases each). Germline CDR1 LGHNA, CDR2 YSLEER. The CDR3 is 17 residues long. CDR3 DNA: TGCGCCAGCAGCCAAGGCCGGGGGCTTGGATCCTCCAATGAGCAGTTCTTC. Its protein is CASSQGRGLGSSNEQFF.

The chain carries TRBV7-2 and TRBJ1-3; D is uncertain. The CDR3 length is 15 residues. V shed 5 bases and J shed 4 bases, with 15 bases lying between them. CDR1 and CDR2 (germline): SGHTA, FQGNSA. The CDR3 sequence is CASSRQAHPGNTIYF. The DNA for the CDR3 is TGTGCCAGCAGCCGGCAGGCGCACCCGGGAAACACCATATATTTT.

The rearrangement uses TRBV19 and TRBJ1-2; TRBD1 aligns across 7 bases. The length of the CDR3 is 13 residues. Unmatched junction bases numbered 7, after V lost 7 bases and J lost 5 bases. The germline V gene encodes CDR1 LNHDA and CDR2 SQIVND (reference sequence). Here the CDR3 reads CASTEEQGYGYTF. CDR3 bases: TGTGCCAGTACGGAGGAACAGGGGTATGGCTACACCTTC. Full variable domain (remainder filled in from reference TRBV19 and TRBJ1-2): DGGITQSPKYLFRKEGQNVTLSCEQNLNHDAMYWYRQDPGQGLRLIYYSQIVNDFQKGDIAEGYSVSREKKESFPLTVTSAQKNPTAFYLCASTEEQGYGYTFGSGTRLTVV.

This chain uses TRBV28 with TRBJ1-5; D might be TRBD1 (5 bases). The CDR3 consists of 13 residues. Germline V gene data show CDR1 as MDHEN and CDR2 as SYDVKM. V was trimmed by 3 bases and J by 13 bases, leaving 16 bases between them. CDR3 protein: CASSFLGTAGQHF. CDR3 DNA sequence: TGTGCCAGCAGTTTCCTAGGGACTGCAGGACAGCATTTT.

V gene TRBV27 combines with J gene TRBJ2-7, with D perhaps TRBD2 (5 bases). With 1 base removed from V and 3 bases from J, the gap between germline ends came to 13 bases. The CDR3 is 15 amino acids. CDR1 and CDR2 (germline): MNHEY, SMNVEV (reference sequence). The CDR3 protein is CASSLYGIAVYEQYF. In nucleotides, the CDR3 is TGTGCCAGCAGTTTATACGGGATAGCTGTCTACGAGCAGTACTTC.

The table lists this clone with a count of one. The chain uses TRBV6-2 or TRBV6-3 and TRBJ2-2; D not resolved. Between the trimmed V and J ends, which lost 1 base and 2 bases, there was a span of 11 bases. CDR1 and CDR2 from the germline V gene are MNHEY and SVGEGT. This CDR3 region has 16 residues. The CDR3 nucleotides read TGTGCCAGCAGTTACTGGGCCAGGCGTAACACCGGGGAGCTGTTTTTT. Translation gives CASSYWARRNTGELFF.